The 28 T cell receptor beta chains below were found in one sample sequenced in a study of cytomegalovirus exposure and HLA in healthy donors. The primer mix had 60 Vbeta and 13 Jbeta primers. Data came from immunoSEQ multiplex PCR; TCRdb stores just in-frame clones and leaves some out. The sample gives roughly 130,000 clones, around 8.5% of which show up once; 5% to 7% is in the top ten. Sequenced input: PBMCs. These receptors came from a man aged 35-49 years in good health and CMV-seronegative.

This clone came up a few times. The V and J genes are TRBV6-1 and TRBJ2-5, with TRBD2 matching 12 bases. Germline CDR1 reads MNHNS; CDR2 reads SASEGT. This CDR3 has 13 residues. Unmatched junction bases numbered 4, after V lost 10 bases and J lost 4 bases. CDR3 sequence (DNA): TGTGCCACCCGACTAGCGGGGGTAGAGACCCAGTACTTC. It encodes CATRLAGVETQYF.

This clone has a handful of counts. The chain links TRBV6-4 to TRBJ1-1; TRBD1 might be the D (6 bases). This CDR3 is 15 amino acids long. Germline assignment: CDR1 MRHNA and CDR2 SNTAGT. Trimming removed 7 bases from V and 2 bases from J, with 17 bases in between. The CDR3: CASTLNAGGNTEAFF. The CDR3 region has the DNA TGTGCCAGCACCCTAAATGCGGGGGGCAACACTGAAGCTTTCTTT.

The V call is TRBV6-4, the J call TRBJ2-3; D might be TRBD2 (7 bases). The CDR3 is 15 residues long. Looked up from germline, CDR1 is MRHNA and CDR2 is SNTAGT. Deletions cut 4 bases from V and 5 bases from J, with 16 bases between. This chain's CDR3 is CASSVNGGPIDTQYF. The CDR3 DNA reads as TGTGCCAGCAGTGTTAACGGGGGGCCCATAGATACGCAGTATTTT.

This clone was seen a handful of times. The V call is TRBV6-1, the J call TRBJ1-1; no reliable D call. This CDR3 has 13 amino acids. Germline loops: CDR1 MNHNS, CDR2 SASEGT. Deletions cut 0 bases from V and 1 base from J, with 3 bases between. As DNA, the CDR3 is TGTGCCAGCAGTGAAGCCCGGAACACTGAAGCTTTCTTT. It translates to CASSEARNTEAFF.

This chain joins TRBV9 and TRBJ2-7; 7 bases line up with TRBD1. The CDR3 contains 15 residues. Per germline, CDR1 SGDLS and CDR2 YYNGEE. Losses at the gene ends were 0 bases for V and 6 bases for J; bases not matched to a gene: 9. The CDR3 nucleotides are TGTGCCAGCAGCGTAGACGTGACAGGGACGCCCGAGCAGTACTTC. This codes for CASSVDVTGTPEQYF.

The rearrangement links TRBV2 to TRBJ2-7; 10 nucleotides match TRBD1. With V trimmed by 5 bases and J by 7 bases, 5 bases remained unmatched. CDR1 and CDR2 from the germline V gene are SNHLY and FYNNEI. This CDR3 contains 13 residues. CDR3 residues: CASSSDRGREQYF. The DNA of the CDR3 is TGTGCCAGCAGTTCAGACAGGGGGCGAGAGCAGTACTTC.

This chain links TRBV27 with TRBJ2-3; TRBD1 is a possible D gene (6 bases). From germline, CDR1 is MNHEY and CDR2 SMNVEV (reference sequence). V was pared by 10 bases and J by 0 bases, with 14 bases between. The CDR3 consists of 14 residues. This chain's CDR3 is CATQWTASTDTQYF. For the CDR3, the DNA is TGTGCCACACAATGGACAGCCAGCACAGATACGCAGTATTTT.

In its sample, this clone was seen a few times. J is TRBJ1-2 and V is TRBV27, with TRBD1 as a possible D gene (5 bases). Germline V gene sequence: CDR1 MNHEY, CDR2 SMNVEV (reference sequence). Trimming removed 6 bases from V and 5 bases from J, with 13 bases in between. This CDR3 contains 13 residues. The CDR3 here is CASRPVGPYGYTF. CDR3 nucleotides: TGTGCCAGCAGGCCCGTGGGGCCTTATGGCTACACCTTC.

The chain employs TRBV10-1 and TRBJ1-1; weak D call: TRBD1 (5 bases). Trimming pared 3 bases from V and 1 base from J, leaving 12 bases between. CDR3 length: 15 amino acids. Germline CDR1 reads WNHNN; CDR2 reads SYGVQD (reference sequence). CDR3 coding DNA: TGCGCCAGCAGTGACAAGGGGATGAAGAACACTGAAGCTTTCTTT. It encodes CASSDKGMKNTEAFF.

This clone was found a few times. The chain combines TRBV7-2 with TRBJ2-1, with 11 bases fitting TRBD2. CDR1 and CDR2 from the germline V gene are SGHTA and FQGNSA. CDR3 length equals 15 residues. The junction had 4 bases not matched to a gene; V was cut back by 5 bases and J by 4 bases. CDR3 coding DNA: TGTGCCAGCAGCCGTGCTAGCGGGGGGTACAATGAGCAGTTCTTC. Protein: CASSRASGGYNEQFF.

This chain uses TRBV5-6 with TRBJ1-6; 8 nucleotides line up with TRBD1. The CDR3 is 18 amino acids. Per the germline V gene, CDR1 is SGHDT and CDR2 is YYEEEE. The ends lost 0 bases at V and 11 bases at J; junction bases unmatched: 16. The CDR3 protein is CASSLGSLPGQGAPPLHF. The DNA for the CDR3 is TGTGCCAGCAGCTTGGGATCGCTCCCTGGACAGGGCGCTCCACCCCTCCACTTT.

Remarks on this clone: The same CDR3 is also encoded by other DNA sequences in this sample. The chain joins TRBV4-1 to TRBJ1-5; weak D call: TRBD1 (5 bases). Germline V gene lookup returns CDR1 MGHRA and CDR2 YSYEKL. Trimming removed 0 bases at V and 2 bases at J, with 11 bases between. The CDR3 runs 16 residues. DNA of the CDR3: TGCGCCAGCAGCCAAGATGGGGGGTTGGGCAATCAGCCCCAGCATTTT. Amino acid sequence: CASSQDGGLGNQPQHF.

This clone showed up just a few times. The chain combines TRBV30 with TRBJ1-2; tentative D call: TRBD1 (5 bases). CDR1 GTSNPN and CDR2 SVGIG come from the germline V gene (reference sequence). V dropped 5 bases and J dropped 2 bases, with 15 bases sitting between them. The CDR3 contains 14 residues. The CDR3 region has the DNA TGTGCCTGGGGGGGGTATGGAGCGAACTATGGCTACACCTTC. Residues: CAWGGYGANYGYTF.

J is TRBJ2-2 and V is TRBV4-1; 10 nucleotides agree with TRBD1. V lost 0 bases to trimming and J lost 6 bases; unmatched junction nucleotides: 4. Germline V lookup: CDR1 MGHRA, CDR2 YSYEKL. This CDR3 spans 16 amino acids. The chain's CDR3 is CASSQDWTGGSGELFF. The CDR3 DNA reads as TGCGCCAGCAGCCAAGACTGGACAGGGGGATCCGGGGAGCTGTTTTTT.

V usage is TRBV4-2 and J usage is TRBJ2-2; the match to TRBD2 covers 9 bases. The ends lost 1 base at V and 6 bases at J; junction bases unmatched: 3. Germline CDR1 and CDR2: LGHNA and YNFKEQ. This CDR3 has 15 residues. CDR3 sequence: CASSQASGAPGELFF. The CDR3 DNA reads TGTGCCAGCAGCCAAGCTAGCGGGGCACCCGGGGAGCTGTTTTTT.

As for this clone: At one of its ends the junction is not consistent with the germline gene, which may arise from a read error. CDR3 sequence: CVSSVGSSPMGKLFF. CDR3 coding DNA: TGTGTCAGCAGCGTAGGGAGCAGCCCTATGGGAAAACTGTTTTTT. The V gene is TRBV9, the J gene TRBJ1-4; no clear D gene. The CDR3 has 15 amino acids. Germline V CDR1 and CDR2: SGDLS, YYNGEE.

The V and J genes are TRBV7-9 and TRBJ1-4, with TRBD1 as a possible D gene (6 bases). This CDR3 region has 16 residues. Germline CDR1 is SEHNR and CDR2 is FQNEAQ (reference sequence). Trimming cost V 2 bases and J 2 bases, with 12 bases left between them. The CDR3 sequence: CASSLSRGLTNEKLFF. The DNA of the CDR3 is TGTGCCAGCAGCTTATCAAGGGGGTTGACTAATGAAAAACTGTTTTTT.

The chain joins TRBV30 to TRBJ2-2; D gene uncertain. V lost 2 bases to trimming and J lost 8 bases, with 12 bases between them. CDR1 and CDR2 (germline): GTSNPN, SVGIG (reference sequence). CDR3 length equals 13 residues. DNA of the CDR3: TGTGCCTGGAGTTCCGGGTTTAAGGGGGAGCTGTTTTTT. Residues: CAWSSGFKGELFF.

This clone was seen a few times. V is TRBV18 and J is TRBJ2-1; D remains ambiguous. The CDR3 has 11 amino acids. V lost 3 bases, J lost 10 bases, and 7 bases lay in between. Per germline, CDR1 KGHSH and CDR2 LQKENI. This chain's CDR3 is CASSPRVEQFF. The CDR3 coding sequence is TGTGCCAGCTCACCGAGAGTGGAGCAGTTCTTC. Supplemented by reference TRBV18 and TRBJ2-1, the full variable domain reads NAGVMQNPRHLVRRRGQEARLRCSPMKGHSHVYWYRQLPEEGLKFMVYLQKENIIDESGMPKERFSAEFPKEGPSILRIQQVVRGDSAAYFCASSPRVEQFFGPGTRLTVL.

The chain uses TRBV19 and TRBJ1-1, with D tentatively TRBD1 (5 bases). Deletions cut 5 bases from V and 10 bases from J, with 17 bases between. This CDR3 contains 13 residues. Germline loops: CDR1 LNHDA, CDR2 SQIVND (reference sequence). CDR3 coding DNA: TGTGCCAGTAGTCCACAGGACGCGCAGGGAGCTTTCTTT. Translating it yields CASSPQDAQGAFF.

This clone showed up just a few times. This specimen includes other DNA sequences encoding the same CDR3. CDR3 residues: CSGQVNTEAFF. In DNA form, the CDR3 reads TGCAGCGGACAGGTGAACACTGAAGCTTTCTTT. The chain couples TRBV29-1 to TRBJ1-1; D is possibly TRBD1 (6 bases). Per the germline V gene, CDR1 is SQVTM and CDR2 is ANQGSEA. The CDR3 length is 11 residues. V dropped 7 bases and J dropped 0 bases, with 6 bases sitting between them.

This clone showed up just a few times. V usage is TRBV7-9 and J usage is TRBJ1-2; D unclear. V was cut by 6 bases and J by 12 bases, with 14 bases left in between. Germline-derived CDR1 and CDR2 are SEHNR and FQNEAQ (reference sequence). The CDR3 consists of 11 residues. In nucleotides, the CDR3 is TGTGCCAGCAGTTTCGGAGGGTATGACACCTTC. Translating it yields CASSFGGYDTF.

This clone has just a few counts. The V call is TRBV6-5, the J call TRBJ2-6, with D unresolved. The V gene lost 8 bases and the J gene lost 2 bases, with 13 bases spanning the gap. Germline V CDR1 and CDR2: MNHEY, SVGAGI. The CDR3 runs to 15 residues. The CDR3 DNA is TGTGCCAGCCTCCAACCAGGAACTGGGGCCAACGTCCTGACTTTC. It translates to CASLQPGTGANVLTF.

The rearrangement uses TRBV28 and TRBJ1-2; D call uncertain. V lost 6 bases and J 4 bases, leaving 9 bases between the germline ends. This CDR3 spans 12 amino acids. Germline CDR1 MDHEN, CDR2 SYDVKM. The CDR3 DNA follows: TGTGCCAGCAGCCCTGCAGTCTATGGCTACACCTTC. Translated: CASSPAVYGYTF.

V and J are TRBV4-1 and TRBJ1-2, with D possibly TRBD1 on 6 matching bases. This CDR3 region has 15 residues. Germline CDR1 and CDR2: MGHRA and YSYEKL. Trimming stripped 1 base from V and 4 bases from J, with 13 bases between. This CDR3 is CASSQGGGGSYGYTF. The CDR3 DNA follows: TGCGCCAGCAGCCAAGGAGGGGGGGGGAGCTATGGCTACACCTTC.

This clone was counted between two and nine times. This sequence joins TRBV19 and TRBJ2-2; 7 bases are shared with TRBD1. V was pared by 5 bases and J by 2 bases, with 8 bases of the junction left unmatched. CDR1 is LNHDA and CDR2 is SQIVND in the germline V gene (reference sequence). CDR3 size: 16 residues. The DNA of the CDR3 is TGTGCCAGTAGTGTAGGACAGGTTATCAACACCGGGGAGCTGTTTTTT. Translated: CASSVGQVINTGELFF.

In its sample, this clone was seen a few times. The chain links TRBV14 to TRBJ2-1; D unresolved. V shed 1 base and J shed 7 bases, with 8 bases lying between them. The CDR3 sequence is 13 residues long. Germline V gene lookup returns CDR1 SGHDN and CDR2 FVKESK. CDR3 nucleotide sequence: TGTGCCAGCAGCCAAGTAGGAGCTAATGAGCAGTTCTTC. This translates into CASSQVGANEQFF. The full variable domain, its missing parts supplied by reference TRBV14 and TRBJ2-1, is EAGVTQFPSHSVIEKGQTVTLRCDPISGHDNLYWYRRVMGKEIKFLLHFVKESKQDESGMPNNRFLAERTGGTYSTLKVQPAELEDSGVYFCASSQVGANEQFFGPGTRLTVL.

The CDR3 spells CASSFITGRGGTGELFF. Here the CDR3 DNA reads TGTGCCAGCAGCTTCATAACGGGGCGGGGCGGGACCGGGGAGCTGTTTTTT. The chain combines TRBV7-3 with TRBJ2-2; maybe TRBD2 (6 bases). This CDR3 has 17 amino acids. V was cut by 3 bases and J by 5 bases, with 19 bases left in between. The germline CDR1 and CDR2 sequences are SGHTA and FQGTGA.